The 14 T cell receptor beta chains presented below share a single source sample, sequenced in a study of CD8+CD57+ T cells in acquired aplastic anemia. Genomic DNA served as template for TCR beta VDJ and CDR3 profiling. TCRdb passed the reads through MiXCR, listing each CDR3 protein once. The profile covers around 180,000 distinct CDR3 sequences, with just under 65% appearing a single time and over 40% taken by the ten largest. Sample: sorted CD4+, CD8+, or CD8+CD57+ T cells (not recorded which) from PBMCs. The receptors come from a human donor in good health.

This clonotype has just one count. V is TRBV7-2 and J is TRBJ1-1; D perhaps matches TRBD1 (5 bases). Between the trimmed V and J ends, which lost 5 bases and 6 bases, there was a span of 13 bases. The germline V gene encodes CDR1 SGHTA and CDR2 FQGNSA. This CDR3 has 13 amino acids. The CDR3 loop is CASSQGGVAEAFF. Written as DNA, the CDR3 is TGTGCCAGCAGCCAGGGCGGCGTCGCTGAAGCTTTCTTT.

The chain recombines TRBV29-1 with TRBJ1-2; D is uncertain. In germline, CDR1 is SQVTM, CDR2 ANQGSEA. The CDR3 spans 14 residues. V lost 8 bases to trimming and J lost 0 bases, with 16 bases between them. The DNA of the CDR3 is TGCAGCACATTGACGGCGGGAGCTAACTATGGCTACACCTTC. This codes for CSTLTAGANYGYTF. Looking up the rest from reference TRBV29-1 and TRBJ1-2 gives the full variable domain: SAVISQKPSRDICQRGTSLTIQCQVDSQVTMMFWYRQQPGQSLTLIATANQGSEATYESGFVIDKFPISRPNLTFSTLTVSNMSPEDSSIYLCSTLTAGANYGYTFGSGTRLTVV.

The chain links TRBV7-2 to TRBJ2-5; 9 nucleotides align to TRBD2. The germline CDR1 and CDR2 sequences are SGHTA and FQGNSA. The CDR3 extends over 15 amino acids. Trimming at V came to 5 bases and at J to 4 bases, leaving 8 bases not matched to a gene. CDR3 residues: CASSQPRAGGETQYF. The DNA of the CDR3 is TGTGCCAGCAGCCAACCGAGAGCGGGAGGAGAGACCCAGTACTTC.

The V call is TRBV19, the J call TRBJ1-2; 8 bases are a match to TRBD1. Germline assignment: CDR1 LNHDA and CDR2 SQIVND (reference sequence). V trimming: 3 bases; J trimming: 8 bases; junction bases outside the gene matches: 5. CDR3 size: 13 residues. The CDR3 sequence is CASSIGAGGGYTF. The DNA of the CDR3 is TGTGCCAGTAGTATTGGGGCAGGGGGCGGCTACACCTTC.

This clonotype was seen ten or more times. The rearrangement links TRBV20-1 to TRBJ2-1, with TRBD2 matching over 7 bases. From germline, CDR1 is DFQATT and CDR2 SNEGSKA (reference sequence). The V and J ends lost 0 bases and 3 bases, in that order; junction bases with no gene match: 5. This CDR3 has 15 amino acids. CDR3 DNA: TGCAGTGCTAGAGATCGAGCGGGAATCTACAATGAGCAGTTCTTC. This codes for CSARDRAGIYNEQFF.

The chain uses TRBV9 and TRBJ1-5; D unclear. CDR1 and CDR2 (germline): SGDLS, YYNGEE. The CDR3 is 13 amino acids. Trimming removed 4 bases from V and 2 bases from J, with 7 bases in between. The CDR3 region is CASSSAGNQPQHF. The CDR3 nucleotides read TGTGCCAGCAGCTCTGCGGGCAATCAGCCCCAGCATTTT. The complete variable domain, with remaining parts taken from reference TRBV9 and TRBJ1-5, reads DSGVTQTPKHLITATGQRVTLRCSPRSGDLSVYWYQQSLDQGLQFLIQYYNGEERAKGNILERFSAQQFPDLHSELNLSSLELGDSALYFCASSSAGNQPQHFGDGTRLSIL.

The chain recombines TRBV6-9 with TRBJ1-5; TRBD1 matches 7 bases. This CDR3 is 13 amino acids long. V shed 11 bases and J 4 bases; nucleotides not matched to a gene: 8. Germline values: CDR1 MNHGY, CDR2 SVAAGI. CDR3 sequence reads: CAVSETGNQPQHF. The CDR3 DNA reads TGTGCCGTCAGTGAGACAGGGAATCAGCCCCAGCATTTT.

The V and J genes are TRBV20-1 and TRBJ1-1, with unresolved D. CDR1 is DFQATT, CDR2 SNEGSKA, per germline (reference sequence). This CDR3 is built from 11 residues. V dropped 4 bases and J dropped 11 bases, with 14 bases sitting between them. Here the CDR3 reads CSAIKSLRAFF. CDR3 in DNA: TGCAGTGCTATCAAATCCCTCAGGGCTTTCTTT.

V is TRBV6-5 and J is TRBJ2-7; TRBD2 aligns across 7 bases. This CDR3 comprises 15 residues. CDR1 MNHEY and CDR2 SVGAGI come from the germline V gene. With 6 bases clipped from V and 1 base from J, the junction kept 9 bases outside the gene matches. This CDR3 is CASSPGGGRSYEQYF. The CDR3 nucleotides are TGTGCCAGCAGCCCGGGGGGTGGACGTTCCTACGAGCAGTACTTC.

The CDR3 DNA reads as TGTGCCAGCAGGACCAGGGGAAGAGAGGGGGAGACCCAGTACTTC. Protein sequence: CASRTRGREGETQYF. This chain uses TRBV7-2 with TRBJ2-5; tentative D call: TRBD1 (6 bases). V lost 6 bases to trimming and J lost 5 bases, with 19 bases between them. The CDR3 is 15 amino acids. CDR1 and CDR2 (germline): SGHTA, FQGNSA.

CDR3 in DNA: TGTGCCAGCACTCGAGACAGGAAATACGAGCAGTACTTC. Residues: CASTRDRKYEQYF. The rearrangement joins TRBV2 to TRBJ2-7, with TRBD1 as a possible D gene (6 bases). The ends were cut back, 7 bases at V and 4 bases at J, with 14 bases in the middle. The length of the CDR3 is 13 residues. Per germline, CDR1 SNHLY and CDR2 FYNNEI.

This clonotype is a singleton in its sample. The V and J genes are TRBV24-1 and TRBJ2-6; a possible D gene is TRBD2 (6 bases). Germline CDR1 reads KGHDR; CDR2 reads SFDVKD. The CDR3 length is 16 residues. The V end lost 9 bases, the J end lost 3 bases, and 17 bases lay between the germline ends. CDR3 amino acids: CATGGVGGSGANVLTF. The CDR3 coding sequence is TGTGCCACCGGAGGGGTGGGGGGTAGTGGGGCCAACGTCCTGACTTTC.

J is TRBJ2-3 and V is TRBV15; possibly TRBD2 for D (6 bases). Germline V lookup: CDR1 LNHNV, CDR2 YYDKDF (reference sequence). The CDR3 loop spans 15 amino acids. The V gene lost 5 bases and the J gene lost 3 bases, with 15 bases spanning the gap. CDR3 sequence reads: CATSLLAEETDTQYF. The CDR3 bases are TGTGCCACCAGCTTACTAGCCGAAGAGACAGATACGCAGTATTTT.

This clonotype was counted ten times or more. V usage is TRBV20-1 and J usage is TRBJ2-5; D is undetermined. The CDR3 length is 8 residues. V lost 3 bases to trimming and J lost 10 bases, with 3 bases between them. CDR1 and CDR2 from the germline V gene are DFQATT and SNEGSKA (reference sequence). The CDR3 spells CSARDQYF. The CDR3 DNA is TGCAGTGCTAGGGACCAGTACTTC.